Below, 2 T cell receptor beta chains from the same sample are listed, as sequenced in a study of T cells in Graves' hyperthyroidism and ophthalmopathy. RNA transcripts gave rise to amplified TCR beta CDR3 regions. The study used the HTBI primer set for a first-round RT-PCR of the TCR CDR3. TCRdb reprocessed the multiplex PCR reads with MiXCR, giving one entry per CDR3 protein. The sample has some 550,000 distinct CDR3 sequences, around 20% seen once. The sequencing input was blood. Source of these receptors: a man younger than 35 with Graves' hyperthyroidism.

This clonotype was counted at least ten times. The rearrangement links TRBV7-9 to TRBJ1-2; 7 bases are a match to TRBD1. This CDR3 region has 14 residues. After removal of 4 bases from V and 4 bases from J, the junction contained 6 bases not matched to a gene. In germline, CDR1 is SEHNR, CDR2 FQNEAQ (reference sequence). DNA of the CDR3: TGTGCCAGCAGCTCCCGACAGGGAGGCTATGGCTACACCTTC. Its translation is CASSSRQGGYGYTF.

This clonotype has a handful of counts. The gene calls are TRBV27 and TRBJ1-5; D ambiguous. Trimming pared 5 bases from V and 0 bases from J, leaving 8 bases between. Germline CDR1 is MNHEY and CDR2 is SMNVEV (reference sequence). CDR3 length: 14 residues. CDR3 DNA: TGTGCCAGCAGTGAGGGTATTAGCAATCAGCCCCAGCATTTT. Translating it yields CASSEGISNQPQHF.